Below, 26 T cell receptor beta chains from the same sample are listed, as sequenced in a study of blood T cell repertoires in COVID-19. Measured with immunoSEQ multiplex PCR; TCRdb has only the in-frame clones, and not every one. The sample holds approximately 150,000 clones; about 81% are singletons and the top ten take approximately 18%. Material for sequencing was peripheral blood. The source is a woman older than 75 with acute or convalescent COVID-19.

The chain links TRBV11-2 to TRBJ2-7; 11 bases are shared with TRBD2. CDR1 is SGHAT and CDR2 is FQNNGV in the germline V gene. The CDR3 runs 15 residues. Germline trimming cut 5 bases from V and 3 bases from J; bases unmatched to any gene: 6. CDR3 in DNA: TGTGCCAGCAGCATTGGGACTAGCGGTTTCTACGAGCAGTACTTC. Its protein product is CASSIGTSGFYEQYF.

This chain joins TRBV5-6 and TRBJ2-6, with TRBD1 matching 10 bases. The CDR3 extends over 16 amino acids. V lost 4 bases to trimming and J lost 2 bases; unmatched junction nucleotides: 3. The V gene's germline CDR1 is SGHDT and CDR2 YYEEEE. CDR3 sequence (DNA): TGTGCCAGCAGCCCGGACAGGGGGGCTGGGGCCAACGTCCTGACTTTC. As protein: CASSPDRGAGANVLTF.

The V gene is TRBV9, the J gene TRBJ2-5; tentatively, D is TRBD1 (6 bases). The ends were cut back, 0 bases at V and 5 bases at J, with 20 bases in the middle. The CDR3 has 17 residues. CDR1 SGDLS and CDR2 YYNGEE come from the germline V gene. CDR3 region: CASSVGSLRGSGETQYF. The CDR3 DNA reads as TGTGCCAGCAGCGTAGGGTCGTTGAGGGGGTCGGGGGAGACCCAGTACTTC. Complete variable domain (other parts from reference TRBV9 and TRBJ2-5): DSGVTQTPKHLITATGQRVTLRCSPRSGDLSVYWYQQSLDQGLQFLIQYYNGEERAKGNILERFSAQQFPDLHSELNLSSLELGDSALYFCASSVGSLRGSGETQYFGPGTRLLVL.

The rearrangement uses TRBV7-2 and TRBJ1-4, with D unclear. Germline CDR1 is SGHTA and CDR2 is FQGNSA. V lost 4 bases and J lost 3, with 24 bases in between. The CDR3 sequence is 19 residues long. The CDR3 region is CASSSPRRGRGSSNEKLFF. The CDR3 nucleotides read TGTGCCAGCAGCTCACCCCGGAGAGGGCGAGGCTCTTCTAATGAAAAACTGTTTTTT.

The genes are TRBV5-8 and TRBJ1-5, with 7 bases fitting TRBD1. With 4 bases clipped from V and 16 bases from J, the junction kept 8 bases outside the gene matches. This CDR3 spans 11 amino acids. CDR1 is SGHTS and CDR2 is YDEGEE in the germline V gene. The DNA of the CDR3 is TGTGCCAGCAGCAGACAGGGATCTCCTCATTTT. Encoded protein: CASSRQGSPHF.

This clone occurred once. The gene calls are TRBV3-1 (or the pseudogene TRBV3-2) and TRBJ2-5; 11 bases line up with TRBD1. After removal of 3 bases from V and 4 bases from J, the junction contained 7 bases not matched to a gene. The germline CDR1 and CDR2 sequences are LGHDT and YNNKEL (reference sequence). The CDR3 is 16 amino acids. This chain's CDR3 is CASSQISGTGGETQYF. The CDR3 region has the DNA TGTGCCAGCAGCCAGATATCCGGGACAGGGGGAGAGACCCAGTACTTC.

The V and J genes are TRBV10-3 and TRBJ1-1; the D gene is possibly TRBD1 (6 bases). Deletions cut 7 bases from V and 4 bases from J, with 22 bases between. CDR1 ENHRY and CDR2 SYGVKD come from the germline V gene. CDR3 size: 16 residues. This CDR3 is CAIKVSGGRLGTEAFF. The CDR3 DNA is TGTGCCATCAAGGTGTCTGGGGGCAGGTTGGGCACTGAAGCTTTCTTT.

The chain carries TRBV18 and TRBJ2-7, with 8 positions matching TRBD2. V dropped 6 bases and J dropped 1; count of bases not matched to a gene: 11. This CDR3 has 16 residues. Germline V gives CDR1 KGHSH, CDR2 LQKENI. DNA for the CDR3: TGTGCCAGCTCCCCGACGCCTACTAGCGGTTCCTACGAGCAGTACTTC. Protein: CASSPTPTSGSYEQYF.

The CDR3 DNA is TGTGCCAGTAGTATAAGCTCCGGAGGGGGCGATCCGCATGGTTTTGGCCCCTACGAGCAGTACTTC. Translated, it gives CASSISSGGGDPHGFGPYEQYF. V gene TRBV19 combines with J gene TRBJ2-7; TRBD1 might be the D (7 bases). V lost 2 bases and J 2 bases, leaving 34 bases between the germline ends. The CDR3 covers 22 residues. The germline V gene has CDR1 LNHDA and CDR2 SQIVND (reference sequence).

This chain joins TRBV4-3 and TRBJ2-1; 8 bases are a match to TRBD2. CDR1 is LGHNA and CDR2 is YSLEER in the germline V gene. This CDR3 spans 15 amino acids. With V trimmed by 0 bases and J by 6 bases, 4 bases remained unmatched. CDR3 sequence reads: CASSQDGTSINEQFF. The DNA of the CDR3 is TGCGCCAGCAGCCAAGACGGGACTAGTATCAATGAGCAGTTCTTC.

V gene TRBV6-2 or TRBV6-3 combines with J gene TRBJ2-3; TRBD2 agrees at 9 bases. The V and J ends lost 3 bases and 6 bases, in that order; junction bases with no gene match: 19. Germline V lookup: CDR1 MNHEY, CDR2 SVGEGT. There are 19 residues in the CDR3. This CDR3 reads CASSYPSQRGGAPWDTQYF. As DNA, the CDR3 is TGTGCCAGCAGTTATCCATCCCAACGCGGGGGGGCACCTTGGGATACGCAGTATTTT.

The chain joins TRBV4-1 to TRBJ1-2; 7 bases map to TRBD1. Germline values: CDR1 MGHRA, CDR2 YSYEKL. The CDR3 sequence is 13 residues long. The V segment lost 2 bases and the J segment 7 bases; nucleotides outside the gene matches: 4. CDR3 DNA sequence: TGCGCCAGCAGCCAACGACAGGGTCTTGGCTACACCTTC. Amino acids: CASSQRQGLGYTF.

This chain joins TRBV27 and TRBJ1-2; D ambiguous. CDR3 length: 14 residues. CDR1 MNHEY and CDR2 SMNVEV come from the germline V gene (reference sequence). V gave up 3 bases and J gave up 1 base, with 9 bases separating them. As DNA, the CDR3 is TGTGCCAGCAGTTTCCAACCTAGTAACTATGGCTACACCTTC. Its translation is CASSFQPSNYGYTF.

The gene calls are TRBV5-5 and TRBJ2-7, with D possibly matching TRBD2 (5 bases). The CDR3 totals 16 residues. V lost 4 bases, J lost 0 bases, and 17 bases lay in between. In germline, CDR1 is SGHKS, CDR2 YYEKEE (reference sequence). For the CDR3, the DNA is TGTGCCAGCAGCCAAAGTCTACGGGGAAGCTCCTACGAGCAGTACTTC. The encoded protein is CASSQSLRGSSYEQYF.

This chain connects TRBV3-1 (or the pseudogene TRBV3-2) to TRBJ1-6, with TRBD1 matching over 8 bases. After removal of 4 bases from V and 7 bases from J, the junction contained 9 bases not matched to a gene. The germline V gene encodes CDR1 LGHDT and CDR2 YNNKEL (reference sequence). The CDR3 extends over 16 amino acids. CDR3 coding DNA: TGTGCCAGCAGCCTGCACCCCCGACAGGGGAATTCACCCCTCCACTTT. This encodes CASSLHPRQGNSPLHF.

The CDR3 spells CASSVAWQVSYNEQFF. The CDR3 DNA follows: TGTGCCAGCAGCGTAGCTTGGCAAGTCTCCTACAATGAGCAGTTCTTC. V is TRBV9 and J is TRBJ2-1; D not certain. Germline CDR1 is SGDLS and CDR2 is YYNGEE. The CDR3 is made up of 16 amino acids. The V gene lost 0 bases and the J gene lost 0 bases, with 10 bases spanning the gap. The full variable domain, completed using reference TRBV9 and TRBJ2-1, is DSGVTQTPKHLITATGQRVTLRCSPRSGDLSVYWYQQSLDQGLQFLIQYYNGEERAKGNILERFSAQQFPDLHSELNLSSLELGDSALYFCASSVAWQVSYNEQFFGPGTRLTVL.

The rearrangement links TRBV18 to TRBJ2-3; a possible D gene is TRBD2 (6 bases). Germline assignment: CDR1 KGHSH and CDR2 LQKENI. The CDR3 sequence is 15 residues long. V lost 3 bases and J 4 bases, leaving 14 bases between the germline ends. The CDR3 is CASSPTRAIADTQYF. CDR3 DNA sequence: TGTGCCAGCTCACCGACTAGAGCGATTGCAGATACGCAGTATTTT.

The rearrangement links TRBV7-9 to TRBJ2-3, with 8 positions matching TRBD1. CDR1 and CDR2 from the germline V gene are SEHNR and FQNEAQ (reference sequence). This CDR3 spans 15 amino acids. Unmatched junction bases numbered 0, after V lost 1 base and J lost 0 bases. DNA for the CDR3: TGTGCCAGCAGCTTAGGGACAGGGAGCACAGATACGCAGTATTTT. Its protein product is CASSLGTGSTDTQYF.

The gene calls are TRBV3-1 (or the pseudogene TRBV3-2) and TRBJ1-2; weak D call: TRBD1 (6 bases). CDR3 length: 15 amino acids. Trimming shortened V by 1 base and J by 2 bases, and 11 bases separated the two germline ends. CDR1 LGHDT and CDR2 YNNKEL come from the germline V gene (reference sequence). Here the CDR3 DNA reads TGTGCCAGCAGCCAAGTTTCCAGGGGAAACTATGGCTACACCTTC. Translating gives CASSQVSRGNYGYTF.

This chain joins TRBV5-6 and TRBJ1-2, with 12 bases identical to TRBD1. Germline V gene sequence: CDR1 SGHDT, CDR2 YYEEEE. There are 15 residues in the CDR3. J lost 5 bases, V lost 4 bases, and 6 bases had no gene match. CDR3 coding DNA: TGTGCCAGCAGCCCGACGGGACAGGGGGCATATGGCTACACCTTC. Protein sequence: CASSPTGQGAYGYTF.

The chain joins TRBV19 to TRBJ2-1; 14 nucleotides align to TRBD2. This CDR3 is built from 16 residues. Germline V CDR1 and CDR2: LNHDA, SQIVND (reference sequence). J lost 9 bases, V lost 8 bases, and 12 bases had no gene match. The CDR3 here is CASGAIGTSGSGEQFF. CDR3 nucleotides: TGTGCCAGTGGAGCGATCGGGACTAGCGGGAGTGGTGAGCAGTTCTTC.

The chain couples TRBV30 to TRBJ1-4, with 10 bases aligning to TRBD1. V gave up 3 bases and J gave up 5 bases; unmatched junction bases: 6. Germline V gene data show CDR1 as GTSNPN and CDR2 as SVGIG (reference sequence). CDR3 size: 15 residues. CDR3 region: CAWSRQGAVNEKLFF. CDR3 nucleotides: TGTGCCTGGAGCCGACAGGGGGCTGTGAATGAAAAACTGTTTTTT.

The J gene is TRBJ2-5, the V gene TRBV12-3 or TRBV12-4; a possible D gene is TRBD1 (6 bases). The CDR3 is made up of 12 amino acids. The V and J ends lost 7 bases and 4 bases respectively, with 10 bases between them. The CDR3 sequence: CASKEGGETQYF. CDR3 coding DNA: TGTGCCAGCAAAGAAGGGGGAGAGACCCAGTACTTC.

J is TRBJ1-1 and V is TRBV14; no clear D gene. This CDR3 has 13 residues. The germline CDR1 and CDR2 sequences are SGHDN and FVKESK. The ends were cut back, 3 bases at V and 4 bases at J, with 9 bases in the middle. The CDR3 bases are TGTGCCAGCAGCCATTATGGAGGCACTGAAGCTTTCTTT. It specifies CASSHYGGTEAFF.

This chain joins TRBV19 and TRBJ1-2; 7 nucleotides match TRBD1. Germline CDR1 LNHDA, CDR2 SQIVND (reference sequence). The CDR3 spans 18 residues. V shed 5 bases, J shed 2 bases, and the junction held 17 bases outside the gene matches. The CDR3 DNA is TGTGCCAGTAGTCGTACAGGCTCCGGCAGGGGACAGAACTATGGCTACACCTTC. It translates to CASSRTGSGRGQNYGYTF.

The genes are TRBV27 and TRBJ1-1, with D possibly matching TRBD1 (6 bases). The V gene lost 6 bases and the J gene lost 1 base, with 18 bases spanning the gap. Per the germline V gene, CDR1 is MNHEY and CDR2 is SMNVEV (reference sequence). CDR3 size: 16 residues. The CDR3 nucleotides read TGTGCCAGCAGCGACGGGGGGCACCCTGCGAACACTGAAGCTTTCTTT. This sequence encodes CASSDGGHPANTEAFF.